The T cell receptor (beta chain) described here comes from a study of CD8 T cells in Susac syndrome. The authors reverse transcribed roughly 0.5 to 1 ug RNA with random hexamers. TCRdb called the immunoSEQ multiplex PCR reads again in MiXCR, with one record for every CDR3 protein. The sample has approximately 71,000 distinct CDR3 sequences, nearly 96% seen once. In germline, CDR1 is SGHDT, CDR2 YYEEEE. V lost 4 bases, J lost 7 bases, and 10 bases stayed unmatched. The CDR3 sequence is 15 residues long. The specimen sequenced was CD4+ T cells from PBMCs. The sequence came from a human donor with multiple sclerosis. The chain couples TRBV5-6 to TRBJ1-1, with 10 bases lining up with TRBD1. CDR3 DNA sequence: TGTGCCAGCAGCCCGACTAAGACAGGGGGCTTTGAAGCTTTCTTT. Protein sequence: CASSPTKTGGFEAFF. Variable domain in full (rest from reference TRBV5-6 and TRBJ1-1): DAGVTQSPTHLIKTRGQQVTLRCSPKSGHDTVSWYQQALGQGPQFIFQYYEEEERQRGNFPDRFSGHQFPNYSSELNVNALLLGDSALYLCASSPTKTGGFEAFFGQGTRLTVV.